The sequence of this T cell receptor beta chain was determined in a study of Tregs in tolerant kidney transplant recipients. Regarding the study as a whole: No direct test of biological reproducibility was done here. Findings come from small patient numbers and require larger validation.

Clones were sequenced by immunoSEQ multiplex PCR, and TCRdb holds only the in-frame ones, with some missing. The data show 110,000 or so clones, 92% seen once. Thawed PBMCs were FACS-sorted into unstimulated CD4+CD25+CD127- regulatory T cells, CD4+CD25- non-regulatory cells, CD4 and CD8 cells. Notes on this clone: Its antigen is as yet unknown.

The CDR3 sequence is 20 residues long. V lost 1 base and J lost 5; bases outside the gene matches: 21. CDR1 and CDR2 (germline): KGHSH, LQKENI. The chain combines TRBV18 with TRBJ1-2; 8 nucleotides agree with TRBD1. Source material: CD4+ T cells from blood. This TCR derives from a human donor in good health. The CDR3 nucleotides read TGTGCCAGCTCACCACTCCGGAGAGGGACAGGACTAAAACCAACGTATGGCTACACCTTC. Residues: CASSPLRRGTGLKPTYGYTF.